A selection of T cell receptor beta chains follows, all from one sample in a study of siplizumab effects on memory and regulatory T cells. Assay used: immunoSEQ multiplex PCR; TCRdb lists only in-frame clones, some missing. This sample carries about 110,000 clones, 85% to 95% of them seen once, and the ten largest clones take 0.32%. The source material was CD4+ T cells sorted from blood. Receptors originate from a human donor in good health. The CDR3 runs from the conserved cysteine through the conserved F or W. Fields, in order: D gene, V gene, J gene, CDR3 length, clone size, CDR3 protein, CDR3 DNA. A D gene is named only where the DNA matches it firmly. Rows may omit the clone size; those that give it use once, few, many or a size class.

NA	TRBV5-1	TRBJ2-5	15	NA	CASSPNGPWEETQYF	TGCGCCAGCAGCCCCAACGGGCCCTGGGAAGAGACCCAGTACTTC
NA	TRBV15	TRBJ2-6	15	NA	CATSSGGVGANVLTF	TGTGCCACCAGCAGCGGGGGTGTGGGGGCCAACGTCCTGACTTTC
NA	TRBV5-5	TRBJ2-3	17	NA	CASSTTPLGAGTDTQYF	TGTGCCAGCAGCACAACACCCCTGGGTGCGGGAACAGATACGCAGTATTTT
NA	TRBV7-2	TRBJ2-3	15	NA	CASSLKVGRTDTQYF	TGTGCCAGCAGCTTAAAGGTCGGGAGAACAGATACGCAGTATTTT
NA	TRBV10-2	TRBJ1-1	15	NA	CASSEMGATNTEAFF	TGCGCCAGCAGTGAGATGGGGGCGACGAACACTGAAGCTTTCTTT
TRBD2	TRBV2	TRBJ2-7	13	NA	CASKAGREAEQYF	TGTGCCAGCAAGGCGGGACGGGAGGCCGAGCAGTACTTC
NA	TRBV5-4	TRBJ2-7	13	NA	CASSLRDTPEQYF	TGTGCCAGCAGCTTGCGGGACACCCCCGAGCAGTACTTC
NA	TRBV12-5	TRBJ2-3	15	NA	CASEARAGGTDTQYF	TGTGCTAGTGAGGCGAGGGCAGGGGGCACAGATACGCAGTATTTT
NA	TRBV7-2	TRBJ2-7	14	NA	CASSPVGLHYEQYF	TGTGCCAGCAGCCCCGTTGGGTTGCACTACGAGCAGTACTTC
NA	TRBV6-5	TRBJ1-1	13	NA	CASKPGYNTEAFF	TGTGCCAGCAAGCCGGGCTACAACACTGAAGCTTTCTTT
NA	TRBV30	TRBJ2-5	15	NA	CAWSVRLKAPETQYF	TGTGCCTGGAGTGTACGTCTAAAGGCCCCAGAGACCCAGTACTTC
NA	TRBV6-1	TRBJ2-7	13	NA	CASRGYEAGEQYF	TGTGCCAGCAGAGGGTATGAGGCAGGCGAGCAGTACTTC
NA	TRBV19	TRBJ2-5	15	once	CASSLKGDVSETQYF	TGTGCCAGTAGTCTCAAAGGAGATGTATCGGAGACCCAGTACTTC
NA	TRBV7-9	TRBJ2-7	12	NA	CASSLGQNEQYF	TGTGCCAGCAGCTTAGGGCAGAACGAGCAGTACTTC
NA	TRBV30	TRBJ2-3	14	NA	CAWSVGGGADTQYF	TGTGCCTGGAGTGTAGGGGGCGGGGCAGATACGCAGTATTTT
NA	TRBV21-1	TRBJ1-6	17	NA	CASSKALLLGYNSPLHF	TGTGCCAGCAGCAAAGCGCTATTATTGGGGTATAATTCACCCCTCCACTTT
TRBD1	TRBV10-3	TRBJ1-1	13	once	CAISVDRDTEAFF	TGTGCCATCAGCGTTGACAGGGACACTGAAGCTTTCTTT
NA	TRBV13	TRBJ2-5	14	NA	CASSSAGAGETQYF	TGTGCCAGCAGCTCCGCGGGGGCAGGAGAGACCCAGTACTTC
TRBD1	TRBV7-9	TRBJ1-4	17	NA	CASSSTGGGEWGEKLFF	TGTGCCAGCAGCTCTACAGGAGGGGGCGAGTGGGGAGAAAAACTGTTTTTT
NA	TRBV19	TRBJ1-4	12	NA	CASTRGKEKLFF	TGTGCCAGTACCAGGGGAAAGGAAAAACTGTTTTTT
TRBD1	TRBV7-9	TRBJ1-2	13	NA	CASSSSGQGGYTF	TGTGCCAGCAGCTCCTCCGGACAGGGCGGCTACACCTTC
NA	TRBV29-1	TRBJ1-1	12	NA	CSVGWMNTEAFF	TGCAGCGTTGGGTGGATGAACACTGAAGCTTTCTTT
NA	TRBV9	TRBJ2-5	12	NA	CASSRGEETQYF	TGTGCCAGCAGTCGGGGCGAAGAGACCCAGTACTTC
TRBD1	TRBV9	TRBJ2-7	15	once	CASSAETGVGNEQYF	TGTGCCAGCAGCGCAGAGACAGGGGTAGGGAACGAGCAGTACTTC
NA	TRBV21-1	TRBJ2-1	16	NA	CASSQSRGITYNEQFF	TGTGCCAGCAGCCAGTCTAGAGGTATTACCTACAATGAGCAGTTCTTC
NA	TRBV13	TRBJ1-1	13	once	CASSQGPLSGAFF	TGTGCCAGCAGCCAGGGGCCCTTATCGGGAGCTTTCTTT
NA	TRBV5-4	TRBJ2-1	18	once	CASSSGWFPRPGNNEQFF	TGTGCCAGCAGCTCAGGATGGTTTCCCAGACCCGGTAACAATGAGCAGTTCTTC
NA	TRBV6-6	TRBJ1-4	15	NA	CASSERWQDNEKLFF	TGCGCCAGCAGTGAGCGGTGGCAGGATAATGAAAAACTGTTTTTT
TRBD1	TRBV6-5	TRBJ1-5	15	NA	CASSRTGEDNQPQHF	TGTGCCAGCAGCAGGACAGGGGAGGACAATCAGCCCCAGCATTTT
NA	TRBV7-8	TRBJ2-7	18	NA	CASSLTSEDMKNSYEQYF	TGTGCCAGCAGCTTAACCTCGGAAGACATGAAGAACTCCTACGAGCAGTACTTC
NA	TRBV11-3	TRBJ2-7	16	NA	CASRPQGTLLFYEQYF	TGTGCCAGCAGGCCCCAGGGGACCCTCCTTTTCTACGAGCAGTACTTC
NA	TRBV5-8	TRBJ1-2	13	NA	CASSLARGSGYTF	TGTGCCAGCAGCTTGGCCAGGGGTAGTGGCTACACCTTC
NA	TRBV6-1	TRBJ2-5	15	NA	CASSEEFLAQETQYF	TGTGCCAGCAGTGAAGAATTTCTGGCCCAAGAGACCCAGTACTTC
NA	TRBV7-8	TRBJ2-1	13	NA	CASSLDVGGEQFF	TGTGCCAGCAGCTTAGACGTAGGGGGTGAGCAGTTCTTC
NA	TRBV6-5	TRBJ1-1	15	NA	CACQRTAGENTEAFF	TGTGCCTGCCAACGAACCGCAGGGGAGAACACTGAAGCTTTCTTT
NA	TRBV5-6	TRBJ2-3	13	NA	CASSLTGTATQYF	TGTGCCAGCAGCTTGACTGGGACGGCTACGCAGTATTTT
NA	TRBV9	TRBJ1-1	14	once	CASSVAGMNTEAFF	TGTGCCAGCAGCGTAGCCGGCATGAACACTGAAGCTTTCTTT
TRBD1	TRBV30	TRBJ2-5	13	NA	CAWSPGQQETQYF	TGTGCCTGGAGCCCGGGACAGCAAGAGACCCAGTACTTC
NA	TRBV30	TRBJ1-2	13	NA	CAWSPGGYYGYTF	TGTGCCTGGAGTCCTGGGGGCTACTATGGCTACACCTTC
NA	TRBV12-5	TRBJ1-3	16	NA	CASGDLRGIAGNTIYF	TGTGCTAGTGGGGATTTACGAGGAATAGCTGGAAACACCATATATTTT
TRBD1	TRBV5-6	TRBJ1-2	15	NA	CASSTAGTGLYGYTF	TGTGCCAGCAGCACCGCCGGGACAGGACTCTATGGCTACACCTTC
TRBD2	TRBV19	TRBJ2-1	17	NA	CASKSSGRASSYNEQFF	TGTGCCAGTAAATCTAGCGGGAGGGCAAGCTCCTACAATGAGCAGTTCTTC
TRBD1	TRBV12-5	TRBJ2-5	14	NA	CASGLDDRGETQYF	TGTGCTAGTGGTTTGGATGACAGGGGGGAGACCCAGTACTTC
NA	TRBV10-3	TRBJ1-2	13	NA	CAISEGQFVALSF	TGTGCCATCAGTGAGGGACAATTTGTGGCTCTCTCCTTC
NA	TRBV30	TRBJ1-5	17	once	CAWSESYRVEGLTPQHF	TGTGCCTGGAGTGAGTCATACAGGGTGGAGGGGTTAACACCCCAGCATTTT
NA	TRBV9	TRBJ1-1	14	NA	CASSVGLLNTEAFF	TGTGCCAGCAGCGTAGGCCTCTTGAACACTGAAGCTTTCTTT
TRBD1	TRBV10-3	TRBJ1-3	15	NA	CAITAGTAPGNTIYF	TGTGCCATCACCGCCGGGACAGCGCCTGGAAACACCATATATTTT
TRBD1	TRBV4-1	TRBJ1-5	17	NA	CASSQIGQGRTNQPQHF	TGCGCCAGCAGCCAAATTGGACAGGGTCGTACCAATCAGCCCCAGCATTTT
NA	TRBV29-1	TRBJ2-7	12	NA	CSVRDAGYEQYF	TGCAGCGTGCGGGACGCAGGCTACGAGCAGTACTTC
NA	TRBV7-9	TRBJ2-3	12	NA	CASSLDSDTQYF	TGTGCCAGCAGCTTAGATTCCGATACGCAGTATTTT
TRBD1	TRBV30	TRBJ2-3	16	NA	CAWNPDRVSRPDTQYF	TGTGCCTGGAACCCCGACAGGGTATCTCGCCCAGATACGCAGTATTTT
NA	TRBV2	TRBJ1-4	13	NA	CASSVWGNEKLFF	TGTGCCAGCAGTGTTTGGGGAAATGAAAAACTGTTTTTT
NA	TRBV5-1	TRBJ1-4	15	NA	CASSLKGSQNEKLFF	TGCGCCAGCAGCTTGAAGGGCAGCCAAAATGAAAAACTGTTTTTT
NA	TRBV9	TRBJ1-3	15	NA	CASSVAGGTGNTIYF	TGTGCCAGCAGCGTAGCGGGGGGGACTGGAAACACCATATATTTT
NA	TRBV9	TRBJ2-3	14	NA	CASSVKPGTDTQYF	TGTGCCAGCAGCGTAAAGCCCGGCACAGATACGCAGTATTTT
TRBD1	TRBV5-1	TRBJ1-1	14	NA	CASSSGGMNTEAFF	TGCGCCAGCAGCTCAGGGGGCATGAACACTGAAGCTTTCTTT
NA	TRBV10-3	TRBJ2-7	14	once	CAIRSGAEGYEQYF	TGTGCCATCAGATCTGGGGCGGAAGGCTACGAGCAGTACTTC